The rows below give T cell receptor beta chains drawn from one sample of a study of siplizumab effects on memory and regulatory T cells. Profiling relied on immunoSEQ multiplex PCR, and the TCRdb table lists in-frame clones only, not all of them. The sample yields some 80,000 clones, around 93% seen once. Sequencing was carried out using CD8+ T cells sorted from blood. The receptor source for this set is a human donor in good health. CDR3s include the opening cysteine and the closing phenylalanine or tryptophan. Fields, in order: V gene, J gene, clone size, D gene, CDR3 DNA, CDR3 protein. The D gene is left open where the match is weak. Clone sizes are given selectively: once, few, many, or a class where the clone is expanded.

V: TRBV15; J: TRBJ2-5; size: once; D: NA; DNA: TGTGCCACCAGGCCCGTGGGGCAAACGTACCAAGAGACCCAGTACTTC; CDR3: CATRPVGQTYQETQYF
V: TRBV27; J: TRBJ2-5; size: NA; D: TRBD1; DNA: TGTGCCAGCAGTAGCACAGGGGGCTTTGAGACCCAGTACTTC; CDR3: CASSSTGGFETQYF
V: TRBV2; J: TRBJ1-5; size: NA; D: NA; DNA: TGTGCCAGCAGTGGCCACCAGGGTCTTAGCAATCAGCCCCAGCATTTT; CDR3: CASSGHQGLSNQPQHF
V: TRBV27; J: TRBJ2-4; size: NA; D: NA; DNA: TGTGCCAGCAGTTTACGGGGGCTCAAAAACATTCAGTACTTC; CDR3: CASSLRGLKNIQYF
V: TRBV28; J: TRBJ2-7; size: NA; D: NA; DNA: TGTGCCAGCAGTTTCGTTAAACCGGGGGAGCAGTACTTC; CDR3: CASSFVKPGEQYF
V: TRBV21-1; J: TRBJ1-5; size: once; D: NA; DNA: TGTGCCCCACCGGGGGGCGCCTGTCAGCCCCAGCATTTT; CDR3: CAPPGGACQPQHF
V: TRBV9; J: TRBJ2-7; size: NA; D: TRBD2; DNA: TGTGCCAGCAGCGCGGGGGGGAACCTCGAGCAGTACTTC; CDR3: CASSAGGNLEQYF
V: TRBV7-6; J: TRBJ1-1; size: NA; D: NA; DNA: TGTGCCAGCAGCCACACAGGGAACACTGAAGCTTTCTTT; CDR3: CASSHTGNTEAFF
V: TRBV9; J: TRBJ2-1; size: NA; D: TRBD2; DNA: TGTGCCAGCAGCGTAGACGGACTAGCGTCTGAGCAGTTCTTC; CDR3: CASSVDGLASEQFF
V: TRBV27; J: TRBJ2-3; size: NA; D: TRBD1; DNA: TGTGCCAGCAGCCCCGGGACAGGGGCCACAGATACGCAGTATTTT; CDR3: CASSPGTGATDTQYF
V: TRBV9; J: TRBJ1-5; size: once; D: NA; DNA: TGTGCCAGCAGCGTAGATGGGGGGGGAAGCAATCAGCCCCAGCATTTT; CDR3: CASSVDGGGSNQPQHF
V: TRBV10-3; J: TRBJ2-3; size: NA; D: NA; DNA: TGTGCCATCAGTGGTAAGGGTAGCGGCACAGATACGCAGTATTTT; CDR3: CAISGKGSGTDTQYF
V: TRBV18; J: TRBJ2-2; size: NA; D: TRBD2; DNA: TGTGCCAGCTCACTGCGGGAGCAGATCACCGGGGAGCTGTTTTTT; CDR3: CASSLREQITGELFF
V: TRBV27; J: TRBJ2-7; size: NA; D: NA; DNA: TGTGCCAGCACCGGGACATCTTCTAATGAGCAGTACTTC; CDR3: CASTGTSSNEQYF
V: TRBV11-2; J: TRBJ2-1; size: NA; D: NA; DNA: TGTGCCAGCAGCTTAGATGCGGGCCCTACTATAAGCTCCTACAATGAGCAGTTCTTC; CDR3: CASSLDAGPTISSYNEQFF
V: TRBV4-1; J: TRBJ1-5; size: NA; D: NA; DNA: TGCGCCAGCAGCCCCGACAGTCCTCAGCCCCAGCATTTT; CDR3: CASSPDSPQPQHF